This T cell receptor beta chain comes out of a study of blood T cell repertoires in COVID-19. Study-level background: Sites across the United States, Italy and Spain contributed samples from acute and convalescent COVID-19. PBMCs, B-cell-depleted T cells, or T cells provided the cDNA or gDNA that made up the material.

The CDR3 extends over 13 amino acids. Unmatched junction bases numbered 6, after V lost 6 bases and J lost 5 bases. Per the original methods: Amplifying reference gene primers gave estimates of nucleated cell counts. Sequencing was performed with immunoSEQ multiplex PCR; in TCRdb, only in-frame clones are kept and a portion is missing. The D gene and trimming were derived from the DNA, and the V and J assignments and clone size from that table. The table lists 99,000 or so clones, about 80% of them singletons. The sequenced sample was peripheral blood. The chain uses TRBV12-3 or TRBV12-4 and TRBJ1-2, with 7 bases matching TRBD1. This TCR was recovered from a woman aged 65 to 85 with acute or convalescent COVID-19. The CDR3 reads CASREGQEYGYTF. The DNA for the CDR3 is TGTGCCAGCAGGGAAGGACAGGAGTATGGCTACACCTTC.